This passage covers 2 T cell receptor beta chains from one sample sequenced in a study of molecular identifiers for immune sequencing clone quantification. TCRdb fed the PCR reads into MiXCR, producing one record per CDR3 protein. This sample has 490,000 or so distinct CDR3 sequences; around 21% occur once, and the top ten carry around 0.84%. Material for sequencing was naive CD8+ T cells from blood, with Jurkat cell RNA spiked in. The sample's subset: FACS-sorted CD8+CD4-CCR7+CD45RA+ naive T cells. Every receptor here comes from a human donor in good health. Some libraries in this study had Jurkat cell RNA spiked in.

This clonotype was recorded many times. The chain joins TRBV10-3 to TRBJ2-3, with D perhaps being TRBD1 or TRBD2 (5 bases each). The V gene lost 4 bases and the J gene lost 0 bases, with 8 bases spanning the gap. Germline CDR1 and CDR2: ENHRY and SYGVKD. There are 14 residues in the CDR3. The CDR3 region has the DNA TGTGCCATCAGTGGGGACCTTAGCACAGATACGCAGTATTTT. The encoded protein is CAISGDLSTDTQYF.

A remark on this clonotype: Being one base from a much bigger clone, this may be a read error. V usage is TRBV4-3 and J usage is TRBJ2-7, with D perhaps given as TRBD1 or TRBD2 (5 bases each). The CDR3 has 13 amino acids. The germline V gene has CDR1 LGHNA and CDR2 YSLEER. Trimming removed 4 bases at V and 9 bases at J, with 16 bases between. This CDR3 is CASSLATAGGQYF. The CDR3 nucleotides are TGCGCCAGCAGCCTAGCGACAGCTGGGGGGCAGTACTTC.